This T cell receptor (beta chain) was documented in a study of blood T cell repertoires in COVID-19. Study-wide background: Sample material is recorded as cDNA or gDNA derived from T cells, B-cell-depleted T cells, or PBMCs.

Sequencing was performed with immunoSEQ multiplex PCR; in TCRdb, only in-frame clones are kept and a portion is missing. The table lists tens of thousands of clones, 86% of them singletons. Recruits, aged roughly 18 to 100 years, lived in 24 US areas. Germline V gene data show CDR1 as LGHDT and CDR2 as YNNKEL (reference sequence). Trimming cost V 10 bases and J 2 bases, with 18 bases left between them. CDR3 length: 14 residues. This receptor was identified in a woman in her forties or fifties who had recovered from COVID-19. This chain joins TRBV3-1 (or the pseudogene TRBV3-2) and TRBJ2-7, with a tentative D call TRBD2 (6 bases). Sequenced input: PBMCs or T cells enriched from blood (not recorded which). CDR3 coding DNA: TGTGCCACCAAGGCCCGGGACTCCGCCTACGAGCAGTACTTC. This translates into CATKARDSAYEQYF.